The clone carrying this TCR beta chain has a count of ten or more. Its antigen is still unknown. Looked up from germline, CDR1 is MDHEN and CDR2 is SYDVKM. CDR3 length equals 13 residues. The V and J ends lost 6 bases and 2 bases respectively, with 8 bases between them. The sample comes from a study of regulatory T cells in long-lasting Graves disease. General observations from the study: Graves' patients with persistent disease showed TCR diversity lower than patients newly diagnosed. Persistent disease showed a preference for TRBV28, TRBJ1-2 and TRBJ2-5.

Time point specified: persistent/refractory GD, antithyroid drugs over 5 years with positive TRAb. RNA isolated from PBMCs was used to make the TCR library. Criteria from the American Thyroid Association guidelines were applied to diagnose Graves' disease. Patients came from an endocrinology department in Xi'an, China. With iRepertoire HTBI primers and Arm-PCR of CDR3 regions, TCR beta libraries were built. MiXCR, applied by TCRdb to the multiplex PCR reads, yields one record per CDR3 protein. The sample carries approximately 690,000 distinct CDR3 sequences, about 32% recorded once. V and J are TRBV28 and TRBJ1-5; D ambiguous. This material consisted of peripheral blood mononuclear cells (PBMCs), taken when the disease was refractory, from a patient treated with antithyroid drugs. This TCR came from a female donor with Graves disease. This CDR3 reads CASRLGGNQPQHF. The CDR3 coding sequence is TGTGCCAGCAGACTGGGTGGCAATCAGCCCCAGCATTTT. Supplemented by reference TRBV28 and TRBJ1-5, the full variable domain reads DVKVTQSSRYLVKRTGEKVFLECVQDMDHENMFWYRQDPGLGLRLIYFSYDVKMKEKGDIPEGYSVSREKKERFSLILESASTNQTSMYLCASRLGGNQPQHFGDGTRLSIL.